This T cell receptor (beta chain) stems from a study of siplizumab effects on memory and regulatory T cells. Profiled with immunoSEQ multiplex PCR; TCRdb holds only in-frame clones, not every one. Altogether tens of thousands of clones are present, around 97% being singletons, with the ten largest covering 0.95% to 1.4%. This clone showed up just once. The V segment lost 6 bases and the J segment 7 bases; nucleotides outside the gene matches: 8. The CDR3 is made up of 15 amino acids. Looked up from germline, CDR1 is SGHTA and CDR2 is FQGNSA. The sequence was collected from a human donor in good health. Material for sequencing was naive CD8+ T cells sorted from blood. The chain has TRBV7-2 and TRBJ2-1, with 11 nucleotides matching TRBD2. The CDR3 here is CASSSGTSGWNEQFF. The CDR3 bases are TGTGCCAGCAGTTCCGGGACTAGCGGTTGGAATGAGCAGTTCTTC.